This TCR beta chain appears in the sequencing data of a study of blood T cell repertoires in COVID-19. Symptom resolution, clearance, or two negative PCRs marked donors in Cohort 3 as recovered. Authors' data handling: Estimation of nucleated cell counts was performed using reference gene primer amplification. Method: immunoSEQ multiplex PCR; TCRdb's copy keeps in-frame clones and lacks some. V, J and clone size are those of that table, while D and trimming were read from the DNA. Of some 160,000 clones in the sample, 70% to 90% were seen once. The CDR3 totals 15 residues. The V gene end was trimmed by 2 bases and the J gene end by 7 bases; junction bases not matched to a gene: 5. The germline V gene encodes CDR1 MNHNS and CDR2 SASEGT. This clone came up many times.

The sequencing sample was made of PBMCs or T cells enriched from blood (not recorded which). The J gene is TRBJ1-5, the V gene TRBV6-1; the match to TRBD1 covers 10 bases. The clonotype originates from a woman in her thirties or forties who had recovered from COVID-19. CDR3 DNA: TGTGCCAGCAGTGAAATGGGACAGGGGTTACAGCCCCAGCATTTT. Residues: CASSEMGQGLQPQHF.